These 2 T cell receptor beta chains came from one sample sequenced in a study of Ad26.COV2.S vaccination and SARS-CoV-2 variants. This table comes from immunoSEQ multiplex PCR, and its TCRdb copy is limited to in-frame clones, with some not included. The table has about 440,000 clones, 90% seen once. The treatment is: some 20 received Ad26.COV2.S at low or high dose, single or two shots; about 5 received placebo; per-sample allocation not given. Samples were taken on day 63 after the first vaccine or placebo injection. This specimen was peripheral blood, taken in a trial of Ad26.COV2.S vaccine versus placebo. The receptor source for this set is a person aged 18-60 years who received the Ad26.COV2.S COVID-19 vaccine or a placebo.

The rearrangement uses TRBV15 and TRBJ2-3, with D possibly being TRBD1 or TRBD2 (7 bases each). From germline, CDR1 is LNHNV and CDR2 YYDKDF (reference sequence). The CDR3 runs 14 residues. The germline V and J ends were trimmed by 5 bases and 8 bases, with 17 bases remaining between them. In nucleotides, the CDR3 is TGTGCCACCAGCGGGGGGGGTGACAGGGTTACGCAGTATTTT. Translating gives CATSGGGDRVTQYF.

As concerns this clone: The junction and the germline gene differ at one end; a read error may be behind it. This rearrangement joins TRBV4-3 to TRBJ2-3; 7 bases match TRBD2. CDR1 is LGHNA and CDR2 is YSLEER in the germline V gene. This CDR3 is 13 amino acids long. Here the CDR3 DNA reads TGCACCAGCAGCCTTCGACTAGCCGGTACGCAGTATTTT. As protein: CTSSLRLAGTQYF.